These T cell receptor beta chains were read from a single sample in a study of blood T cell repertoires in COVID-19. TCRdb keeps only in-frame clones here, not all; method: immunoSEQ multiplex PCR. The data contain roughly 76,000 clones, over 70% of them seen just once; the ten biggest clones take up around 21%. Sequenced input: peripheral blood. The receptors stem from a man between 65 and 85 years old with acute or convalescent COVID-19. The CDR3 runs from the conserved cysteine through the conserved F or W. D genes are given only for firm matches. A clone size is listed for some rows: how often the clone was seen (once, few, many), or a class if it is expanded.

clone_size	d_call	v_call	j_call	cdr3_aa	cdr3_nt
.	.	TRBV3-1/TRBV3-2	TRBJ2-5	CASSQDVLAGRPPQTQYF	TGTGCCAGCAGCCAAGATGTTCTAGCCGGGAGACCGCCGCAGACCCAGTACTTC
.	.	TRBV19	TRBJ2-2	CASSGGWTSANTGELFF	TGTGCCAGTAGTGGGGGGTGGACGTCCGCGAACACCGGGGAGCTGTTTTTT
.	TRBD1	TRBV11-1	TRBJ1-4	CASSLTGDTTNEKLFF	TGTGCCAGCAGTTTGACAGGGGACACAACTAATGAAAAACTGTTTTTT
.	TRBD1	TRBV7-2	TRBJ1-2	CASSTWTGGGYGYTF	TGTGCCAGCAGCACCTGGACAGGGGGCGGCTATGGCTACACCTTC
.	.	TRBV15	TRBJ1-3	CATSRDSTGNTIYF	TGTGCCACCAGCAGAGATAGTACTGGAAACACCATATATTTT
few	.	TRBV7-9	TRBJ2-1	CASGQDLAYNEQFF	TGTGCCAGCGGCCAAGACTTGGCTTACAATGAGCAGTTCTTC
.	.	TRBV11-2	TRBJ2-5	CASSPRTGGGETQYF	TGTGCCAGCAGCCCGAGGACTGGCGGTGGGGAGACCCAGTACTTC
.	.	TRBV29-1	TRBJ2-7	CSVEDRGPGRVHEQYF	TGCAGCGTTGAAGATCGAGGCCCCGGGAGAGTCCACGAGCAGTACTTC
few	.	TRBV10-1	TRBJ2-7	CASSESAGIVYEQYF	TGCGCCAGCAGTGAGTCGGCAGGAATTGTCTACGAGCAGTACTTC
.	.	TRBV27	TRBJ2-1	CATYSGYNEQFF	TGTGCCACCTACAGCGGGTACAATGAGCAGTTCTTC
.	.	TRBV19	TRBJ2-3	CASSIEETGTTDTQYF	TGTGCCAGTAGTATAGAGGAGACAGGAACCACAGATACGCAGTATTTT
.	TRBD2	TRBV27	TRBJ2-7	CASSSPTSGSYEQYF	TGTGCCAGCAGTTCCCCGACTAGCGGGAGCTACGAGCAGTACTTC
.	.	TRBV11-2	TRBJ1-5	CASSSAGINQPQHF	TGTGCCAGCAGTTCTGCAGGGATCAATCAGCCCCAGCATTTT
once	.	TRBV24-1	TRBJ2-3	CATSDSDSLSTDTQYF	TGTGCCACCAGTGACTCGGACAGCCTTAGCACAGATACGCAGTATTTT
.	TRBD1	TRBV5-5	TRBJ2-1	CASSWGLQGGNEQFF	TGTGCCAGCAGCTGGGGTCTACAGGGGGGTAATGAGCAGTTCTTC
.	.	TRBV3-1/TRBV3-2	TRBJ1-5	CASSRGSNQPQHF	TGTGCCAGCAGTAGGGGGAGCAATCAGCCCCAGCATTTT
.	.	TRBV11-2	TRBJ2-3	CASSLDPNTQYF	TGTGCCAGCAGCTTAGATCCTAATACGCAGTATTTT
.	TRBD2	TRBV18	TRBJ2-1	CASSPGKAGGLNEQFF	TGTGCCAGCTCACCAGGGAAAGCGGGAGGGTTGAATGAGCAGTTCTTC
.	TRBD2	TRBV7-9	TRBJ2-2	CASSPGLAGFTGELFF	TGTGCCAGCAGCCCTGGACTAGCGGGGTTCACCGGGGAGCTGTTTTTT
.	.	TRBV7-8	TRBJ1-5	CASSRYSNQPQHF	TGTGCCAGCAGCCGATATAGCAATCAGCCCCAGCATTTT
few	TRBD1	TRBV5-1	TRBJ1-1	CASSNPTGTGHAFF	TGCGCCAGCAGCAACCCAACCGGGACAGGGCATGCTTTCTTT
.	.	TRBV27	TRBJ1-1	CASSFDIKNTEAFF	TGTGCCAGCAGTTTCGACATTAAGAACACTGAAGCTTTCTTT
.	.	TRBV10-3	TRBJ2-5	CAISQGDETQYF	TGTGCCATCAGTCAGGGTGACGAGACCCAGTACTTC
.	TRBD1	TRBV2	TRBJ1-2	CASKGQAIYGYTF	TGTGCCAGCAAGGGACAGGCGATCTATGGCTACACCTTC
.	TRBD2	TRBV5-1	TRBJ2-3	CASSSSLAGARTDTQYF	TGCGCCAGCAGCTCTTCCCTTGCGGGAGCCCGCACAGATACGCAGTATTTT
.	.	TRBV19	TRBJ1-1	CASSLAENTEAFF	TGTGCCAGTAGTCTGGCGGAGAACACTGAAGCTTTCTTT
.	.	TRBV6-5	TRBJ1-1	CASSYSEGNTEAFF	TGTGCCAGCAGTTACTCTGAGGGGAACACTGAAGCTTTCTTT
.	.	TRBV19	TRBJ2-3	CASNQGLTRDTQYF	TGTGCCAGTAATCAGGGACTCACACGAGATACGCAGTATTTT
.	.	TRBV2	TRBJ1-2	CASSEADYGYTF	TGTGCCAGCAGTGAAGCCGACTATGGCTACACCTTC
few	TRBD1	TRBV7-9	TRBJ2-2	CASSSWAGGVGELFF	TGTGCCAGCAGCTCATGGGCAGGGGGAGTCGGGGAGCTGTTTTTT
.	TRBD2	TRBV11-3	TRBJ2-5	CASSSRTSGRQQETQYF	TGTGCCAGCAGCTCCCGGACTAGCGGGAGGCAGCAAGAGACCCAGTACTTC
.	TRBD2	TRBV7-9	TRBJ2-3	CASSLVVTSGTDTQYF	TGTGCCAGCAGCTTAGTAGTGACTAGCGGCACAGATACGCAGTATTTT
few	.	TRBV21-1	TRBJ2-3	CASSKGGGQDITDTQYF	TGTGCCAGCAGCAAAGGGGGGGGACAGGACATCACAGATACGCAGTATTTT
few	.	TRBV2	TRBJ2-5	CASSDVSAGGETQYF	TGTGCCAGCAGTGATGTCAGCGCTGGAGGAGAGACCCAGTACTTC
.	.	TRBV28	TRBJ1-1	CASLLGTRNHEAFF	TGTGCCAGCCTCCTCGGGACACGGAATCATGAAGCTTTCTTT
.	TRBD1	TRBV7-2	TRBJ1-1	CASSFSDRGRTEAFF	TGTGCCAGCAGCTTTTCGGACAGGGGGCGGACTGAAGCTTTCTTT
.	TRBD1	TRBV29-1	TRBJ2-5	CSVGDRGRGGETQYF	TGCAGCGTGGGAGACAGGGGGCGGGGTGGAGAGACCCAGTACTTC
.	TRBD1	TRBV14	TRBJ2-5	CASSQVDRGGETQYF	TGTGCCAGCAGCCAAGTGGACAGGGGAGGGGAGACCCAGTACTTC
.	.	TRBV19	TRBJ2-1	CASSIDLGASYNEQFF	TGTGCCAGTAGTATAGATCTGGGCGCCAGTTACAATGAGCAGTTCTTC
.	.	TRBV5-4	TRBJ1-1	CASSKRQAEAFF	TGTGCCAGCAGTAAGAGACAGGCTGAAGCTTTCTTT
.	.	TRBV20-1	TRBJ1-2	CSASNGPNYGYTF	TGCAGTGCTAGTAATGGGCCCAACTATGGCTACACCTTC
.	.	TRBV6-5	TRBJ1-6	CASSRNTDNSPLHF	TGTGCCAGCAGTCGCAATACTGATAATTCACCCCTCCACTTT
few	TRBD1	TRBV5-6	TRBJ2-7	CASSLPGQGASEQYF	TGTGCCAGCAGCTTACCGGGACAGGGGGCATCCGAGCAGTACTTC